Listed below are T cell receptor beta chains from one sample, sequenced in a study of low-dose radiotherapy and immunotherapy resistance in tumors. TCRdb used MiXCR to reprocess the reads, holding one entry per CDR3 protein. The profile shows 30,000 to 45,000 distinct CDR3 sequences, less than 25% of them singletons. This specimen was PBMCs, taken after low-dose radiotherapy plus immunotherapy. Receptor source: a female donor with ovarian cancer. Both conserved end residues are trimmed from each CDR3. The order of the fields is V gene, CDR3 length, CDR3 protein.

V gene: TRBV28; CDR3 length: 10; CDR3 protein: ASRNLNQPQH
V gene: TRBV29-1; CDR3 length: 12; CDR3 protein: SAKGGQIPDTQY
V gene: TRBV6-5; CDR3 length: 13; CDR3 protein: ASSDRDRVLTEAF
V gene: TRBV2; CDR3 length: 11; CDR3 protein: ASSESRIETQY
V gene: TRBV6-2/TRBV6-3; CDR3 length: 9; CDR3 protein: ASSQGGEQY
V gene: TRBV19; CDR3 length: 11; CDR3 protein: ASTSTSTDTQY
V gene: TRBV29-1; CDR3 length: 9; CDR3 protein: SVESFGEQF
V gene: TRBV29-1; CDR3 length: 9; CDR3 protein: GGLVRAEAF
V gene: TRBV7-8; CDR3 length: 17; CDR3 protein: ASSLRSGRDRLPTDTQY
V gene: TRBV10-3; CDR3 length: 13; CDR3 protein: AISVRGAVRETQY
V gene: TRBV7-8; CDR3 length: 9; CDR3 protein: ASSLATEQY
V gene: TRBV6-6; CDR3 length: 13; CDR3 protein: ASSYPWGGQETQY
V gene: TRBV11-2; CDR3 length: 12; CDR3 protein: ASSTQSSYNEQF
V gene: TRBV28; CDR3 length: 10; CDR3 protein: ASSFTYYEQY
V gene: TRBV28; CDR3 length: 10; CDR3 protein: ASSLGRRGQY
V gene: TRBV12-3/TRBV12-4; CDR3 length: 10; CDR3 protein: ASSLVESTQY
V gene: TRBV29-1; CDR3 length: 13; CDR3 protein: SVEDPDRPNQPQH
V gene: TRBV5-1; CDR3 length: 12; CDR3 protein: ASSLEGRTDTQY
V gene: TRBV20-1; CDR3 length: 13; CDR3 protein: SARGTGATSSPLH
V gene: TRBV3-1; CDR3 length: 10; CDR3 protein: ASRLITGELF
V gene: TRBV28; CDR3 length: 13; CDR3 protein: ASSPGGSGGNTIY
V gene: TRBV3-1; CDR3 length: 14; CDR3 protein: ASSQNPPRRSYEQY
V gene: TRBV28; CDR3 length: 13; CDR3 protein: ASSLWGQGNQPQH
V gene: TRBV30; CDR3 length: 9; CDR3 protein: AWEGRTEAF
V gene: TRBV28; CDR3 length: 13; CDR3 protein: ASRGTLLMGEKLF
V gene: TRBV30; CDR3 length: 13; CDR3 protein: AWSGSRRLKETQY
V gene: TRBV5-4; CDR3 length: 11; CDR3 protein: ASSADGADEQY
V gene: TRBV27; CDR3 length: 14; CDR3 protein: ASSLSGARYYNEQF
V gene: TRBV5-1; CDR3 length: 13; CDR3 protein: ASSPGVKGTDTQY
V gene: TRBV5-4; CDR3 length: 9; CDR3 protein: ASSFQGGYT
V gene: TRBV5-1; CDR3 length: 12; CDR3 protein: ASSSGQGGTEAF
V gene: TRBV20-1; CDR3 length: 13; CDR3 protein: SARDRGVGFTEAF
V gene: TRBV18; CDR3 length: 11; CDR3 protein: ASSPGVNTEAF
V gene: TRBV6-2/TRBV6-3; CDR3 length: 12; CDR3 protein: ASILQGAADTQY
V gene: TRBV20-1; CDR3 length: 11; CDR3 protein: SAAPPTLAEQF
V gene: TRBV7-6; CDR3 length: 12; CDR3 protein: ASSLGVERKEQF
V gene: TRBV18; CDR3 length: 13; CDR3 protein: ASSPPAESTDTQY
V gene: TRBV6-6; CDR3 length: 14; CDR3 protein: ASTISGTANTGELF
V gene: TRBV6-6; CDR3 length: 13; CDR3 protein: ASRLGTPNTGELF
V gene: TRBV4-1; CDR3 length: 15; CDR3 protein: ASSPRGTSSLQETQY
V gene: TRBV30; CDR3 length: 11; CDR3 protein: AWSVRNTGELF
V gene: TRBV20-1; CDR3 length: 12; CDR3 protein: SADPRTGGYEQY
V gene: TRBV18; CDR3 length: 14; CDR3 protein: ASPTPGTGSTGELF
V gene: TRBV7-2; CDR3 length: 12; CDR3 protein: ASSRTGSGETQY
V gene: TRBV7-9; CDR3 length: 12; CDR3 protein: ASSPRFDYNEQF
V gene: TRBV4-2; CDR3 length: 11; CDR3 protein: ASSQVTGDTQY
V gene: TRBV11-2; CDR3 length: 10; CDR3 protein: ASSLVGTGYT
V gene: TRBV12-3/TRBV12-4; CDR3 length: 12; CDR3 protein: ASSTGTYNSPLH
V gene: TRBV19; CDR3 length: 11; CDR3 protein: ASTKGQYYEQY
V gene: TRBV3-1; CDR3 length: 11; CDR3 protein: ASAQGSLTEAF
V gene: TRBV20-1; CDR3 length: 11; CDR3 protein: SANPMYQETQY
V gene: TRBV29-1; CDR3 length: 11; CDR3 protein: SVREGGVHGYT